Detailed here is one TCR beta chain. Antigen specificity is unknown. Germline CDR1 is LGHNA and CDR2 is YSLEER. The V and J ends lost 0 bases and 7 bases respectively, with 10 bases between them. The CDR3 loop spans 13 amino acids. Ophthalmopathy donors' eye disease showed moderate-to-severe activity, CAS of at least 3, NOSPECS of at least 4 and duration under 3 months. Diagnoses were established from clinical symptoms, serum thyroxine, TRAb, thyroid ultrasound and orbital computed tomography. The source of the PBMCs was over 8.5 ml of fresh peripheral blood. This sample was included in a study of Graves' ophthalmopathy and Graves' hyperthyroidism. RNA transcripts provided the template for amplifying TCR beta CDR3 regions. HTBI primers primed a first-round RT-PCR, and a second-round multiplex PCR followed. Using its own MiXCR run on the multiplex PCR reads, TCRdb lists one record per CDR3 protein. Among 45,000 to 60,000 distinct CDR3 sequences listed, around 50% were seen once.

Study findings and constraints: Blood also held most thyroid clonotypes expanded above 0.001 frequency.

The sequence was collected from an adult woman with Graves' ophthalmopathy. Sequencing was performed on peripheral blood. V is TRBV4-3 and J is TRBJ2-7, with a tentative D call TRBD2 (5 bases). This CDR3 is CASSQEGSFEQYF. CDR3 coding DNA: TGCGCCAGCAGCCAAGAGGGGAGTTTTGAGCAGTACTTC.